The 22 T cell receptor beta chains in this list originate from one sample, sequenced in a study of T-cell reconstitution after alpha-beta-depleted transplantation in children. A TCRbeta library incorporating unique molecular identifiers was prepared. TCRdb re-derived calls from the PCR reads in MiXCR, one entry per CDR3 protein. The top ten clones hold about 3.9% of a sample with about 360,000 distinct CDR3 sequences, roughly 13% of them seen once. The sample consisted of PBMCs, taken from the stem cell graft. The receptors shown here come from a human donor who donated a stem cell graft to a child with Fanconi anemia.

V is TRBV7-2 and J is TRBJ2-1, with TRBD1 matching 7 bases. The CDR3 has 16 amino acids. Per the germline V gene, CDR1 is SGHTA and CDR2 is FQGNSA. Trimming cost V 5 bases and J 8 bases; bases outside gene matches: 15. The CDR3 region is CASSPFTGAPLDEQFF. The CDR3 nucleotides read TGTGCCAGCAGCCCTTTCACAGGGGCTCCCCTCGATGAGCAGTTCTTC.

This clonotype was counted at least ten times. V is TRBV20-1 and J is TRBJ2-1; 12 positions agree with TRBD1. Per germline, CDR1 DFQATT and CDR2 SNEGSKA (reference sequence). This CDR3 is built from 13 residues. V was pared by 5 bases and J by 8 bases, with 4 bases of the junction left unmatched. CDR3: CSAVGTGGDEQFF. The CDR3 DNA sequence: TGCAGTGCTGTCGGGACAGGGGGCGATGAGCAGTTCTTC.

This clonotype was detected a few times. The chain carries TRBV20-1 and TRBJ2-1; unclear D gene. V was clipped by 3 bases and J by 4 bases, with 7 bases between them. The germline gives CDR1 DFQATT, CDR2 SNEGSKA (reference sequence). This CDR3 is 12 amino acids long. CDR3 amino acids: CSASLRYNEQFF. The CDR3 DNA sequence: TGCAGTGCTAGTCTAAGGTACAATGAGCAGTTCTTC.

This clonotype was seen more than once but under ten times. V and J are TRBV20-1 and TRBJ1-4; the match to TRBD1 covers 7 bases. CDR3 length: 15 amino acids. Germline-derived CDR1 and CDR2 are DFQATT and SNEGSKA (reference sequence). V lost 7 bases and J lost 0; bases outside the gene matches: 8. CDR3 protein: CSVGGQPATNEKLFF. DNA for the CDR3: TGCAGTGTTGGGGGACAGCCCGCAACTAATGAAAAACTGTTTTTT.

V gene TRBV11-2 combines with J gene TRBJ2-3; no clear D. The germline V gene encodes CDR1 SGHAT and CDR2 FQNNGV. Deletions cut 7 bases from V and 5 bases from J, with 16 bases between. This CDR3 is 14 amino acids long. CDR3 coding DNA: TGTGCCAGCACCCTGACCAACGTCGGAGATACGCAGTATTTT. This sequence encodes CASTLTNVGDTQYF.

This clonotype occurred a few times. The genes are TRBV19 and TRBJ1-5, with 9 bases lining up with TRBD1. Trimming at V came to 5 bases and at J to 5 bases, leaving 7 bases not matched to a gene. This CDR3 has 15 residues. Germline V CDR1 and CDR2: LNHDA, SQIVND (reference sequence). CDR3 protein: CASSSTGGVYQPQHF. CDR3 nucleotides: TGTGCCAGTAGTTCCACAGGGGGCGTTTATCAGCCCCAGCATTTT.

The chain joins TRBV7-9 to TRBJ2-7, with D unresolved. This CDR3 region has 14 residues. CDR1 is SEHNR and CDR2 is FQNEAQ in the germline V gene (reference sequence). The V end was cut by 1 base, the J end by 5 bases, with 12 bases between. This CDR3 reads CASSLEGIRHEQYF. CDR3 bases: TGTGCCAGCAGCTTAGAAGGCATTCGCCACGAGCAGTACTTC.

The sample holds a few counts of this clonotype. This chain links TRBV2 with TRBJ2-5; no firm D call. Germline V lookup: CDR1 SNHLY, CDR2 FYNNEI. Trimming removed 5 bases at V and 1 base at J, with 14 bases between. The CDR3 length is 15 residues. The CDR3 reads CASSLEQTFQETQYF. As DNA, the CDR3 is TGTGCCAGCAGTTTAGAGCAGACCTTCCAAGAGACCCAGTACTTC.

This rearrangement joins TRBV6-5 to TRBJ1-2; the D gene is possibly TRBD1 (5 bases). From germline, CDR1 is MNHEY and CDR2 SVGAGI. Trimming removed 3 bases from V and 4 bases from J, with 12 bases in between. The CDR3 spans 14 residues. For the CDR3, the DNA is TGTGCCAGCAGTTATGGCCGGGGGACCTATGGCTACACCTTC. Its translation: CASSYGRGTYGYTF.

This clonotype was observed a handful of times. This rearrangement joins TRBV7-9 to TRBJ1-2; tentative D call: TRBD1 (5 bases). This CDR3 has 13 amino acids. The germline V gene has CDR1 SEHNR and CDR2 FQNEAQ (reference sequence). Trimming cost V 8 bases and J 4 bases, with 14 bases left between them. Here the CDR3 reads CASSLDTFYGYTF. The CDR3 nucleotides are TGTGCCAGCTCCTTGGACACTTTCTATGGCTACACCTTC.

This clonotype showed up just a few times. This chain links TRBV4-3 with TRBJ1-5; D gene ambiguous. The CDR3 contains 13 residues. Trimming removed 0 bases from V and 9 bases from J, with 9 bases in between. Germline assignment: CDR1 LGHNA and CDR2 YSLEER. Here the CDR3 reads CASSQDANGPQHF. CDR3 nucleotide sequence: TGCGCCAGCAGCCAAGACGCCAACGGGCCCCAGCATTTT.

This sequence joins TRBV3-1 and TRBJ2-2, with 9 positions matching TRBD1. Germline-derived CDR1 and CDR2 are LGHDT and YNNKEL (reference sequence). The CDR3 covers 16 residues. J gave up 7 bases and V 8 bases, and 14 bases lay outside the gene matches. The CDR3 reads CASSKPVTGGIGELFF. The CDR3 DNA sequence: TGTGCCAGCTCCAAGCCGGTGACAGGGGGGATCGGGGAGCTGTTTTTT.

This clonotype was counted at least ten times. This chain connects TRBV5-1 to TRBJ2-1; D is unresolved. This CDR3 spans 15 amino acids. Trimming cost V 4 bases and J 2 bases, with 13 bases left between them. In germline, CDR1 is SGHRS, CDR2 YFSETQ. The CDR3 DNA reads TGCGCCAGCAGCCAAACCGCAAATACCTACAATGAGCAGTTCTTC. Translated: CASSQTANTYNEQFF.

This clonotype was seen ten or more times. The chain has TRBV5-5 and TRBJ1-1; D uncertain. CDR3 length equals 13 residues. The germline CDR1 and CDR2 sequences are SGHKS and YYEKEE (reference sequence). V lost 1 base and J 0 bases, leaving 4 bases between the germline ends. Here the CDR3 reads CASSLWVNTEAFF. The CDR3 coding sequence is TGTGCCAGCAGCTTGTGGGTGAACACTGAAGCTTTCTTT.

There are many counts of this clonotype. The chain recombines TRBV7-2 with TRBJ2-3; maybe TRBD1 (5 bases). This CDR3 spans 15 amino acids. V was trimmed by 1 base and J by 5 bases, leaving 13 bases between them. Germline CDR1 reads SGHTA; CDR2 reads FQGNSA. The CDR3 bases are TGTGCCAGCAGCTTAGTCTGGGCCCAGGGAGATACGCAGTATTTT. It encodes CASSLVWAQGDTQYF.

This rearrangement joins TRBV6-2 or TRBV6-3 to TRBJ2-5; 8 positions agree with TRBD2. In germline, CDR1 is MNHEY, CDR2 SVGEGT. The J segment lost 3 bases and the V segment lost 0 bases, leaving 6 bases of the junction unmatched. CDR3 length equals 16 residues. CDR3 amino acids: CASSYSWTSSEETQYF. The CDR3 DNA reads as TGTGCCAGCAGTTACTCCTGGACTAGCAGCGAAGAGACCCAGTACTTC.

V is TRBV7-8 and J is TRBJ1-2, with 7 bases aligning to TRBD1. The CDR3 has 15 amino acids. Trimming took 5 bases from V and 6 from J; bases not matched to a gene: 12. Germline-derived CDR1 and CDR2 are SGHVS and FQNEAQ. CDR3 coding DNA: TGTGCCAGCAGCAGGGAGGCACAGGGGCTCGATGGCTACACCTTC. This encodes CASSREAQGLDGYTF.

This chain connects TRBV4-3 to TRBJ1-1, with D maybe TRBD1 (5 bases). The CDR3 extends over 14 amino acids. CDR1 and CDR2 (germline): LGHNA, YSLEER. Trimming stripped 4 bases from V and 8 bases from J, with 17 bases between. Here the CDR3 reads CASSPRAINSEAFF. CDR3 coding DNA: TGCGCCAGCAGCCCCAGGGCCATCAACTCCGAAGCTTTCTTT.

A few counts support this clonotype. The chain links TRBV18 to TRBJ1-1, with a tentative D call TRBD1 (6 bases). Germline CDR1 and CDR2: KGHSH and LQKENI. The V gene lost 0 bases and the J gene lost 5 bases, with 13 bases spanning the gap. This CDR3 has 15 amino acids. The CDR3 sequence is CASSPPGGLGTEAFF. The DNA for the CDR3 is TGTGCCAGCTCACCACCAGGGGGTTTAGGTACTGAAGCTTTCTTT. Full variable domain (remainder filled in from reference TRBV18 and TRBJ1-1): NAGVMQNPRHLVRRRGQEARLRCSPMKGHSHVYWYRQLPEEGLKFMVYLQKENIIDESGMPKERFSAEFPKEGPSILRIQQVVRGDSAAYFCASSPPGGLGTEAFFGQGTRLTVV.

This clonotype was detected ten times or more. The V call is TRBV2, the J call TRBJ1-1; D might be TRBD1 (6 bases). The CDR3 length is 12 residues. Germline lookup yields CDR1 SNHLY and CDR2 FYNNEI. V lost 7 bases to trimming and J lost 6 bases, with 12 bases between them. The chain's CDR3 is CASTREGAEAFF. As DNA, the CDR3 is TGTGCCAGCACCAGGGAGGGGGCTGAAGCTTTCTTT.

This clonotype was recorded a few times. The CDR3 nucleotides read TGTGCCAGCAGCCCTATCCGCTCCACCGGGGAGCTGTTTTTT. It encodes CASSPIRSTGELFF. The rearrangement uses TRBV6-1 and TRBJ2-2; D call uncertain. Per germline, CDR1 MNHNS and CDR2 SASEGT. Trimming stripped 6 bases from V and 4 bases from J, with 12 bases between. The CDR3 runs 14 residues.

This clonotype has a count of ten or more. The chain has TRBV4-2 and TRBJ1-4, with unresolved D. V gave up 0 bases and J gave up 1 base, with 9 bases separating them. Germline V gene sequence: CDR1 LGHNA, CDR2 YNFKEQ. This CDR3 is 16 amino acids long. The CDR3 loop is CASSQDMAVTNEKLFF. CDR3 sequence (DNA): TGTGCCAGCAGCCAAGATATGGCAGTAACTAATGAAAAACTGTTTTTT.